The 26 T cell receptor beta chains below come from one sample, sequenced in a study of shared clonotypes between healthy human individuals. Profiled with immunoSEQ multiplex PCR; TCRdb holds only in-frame clones, not every one. The data hold 2 million to 2.5 million clones, with about 92% observed a single time. CD8 cells classed as naive were CD45RO-negative and positively selected for CCR7, excluding terminally differentiated effector memory CD45RA+ cells. Sequencing was performed on naive CD8+ T cells from PBMCs. The receptor source for this set is a young man in good health. Some clones in this sample may be carry-over from other donors' samples.

The V gene is TRBV28, the J gene TRBJ1-2; D is unclear. This CDR3 comprises 15 residues. V was shortened by 4 bases and J by 4 bases, with 16 bases between the two germline ends. Germline CDR1 and CDR2: MDHEN and SYDVKM. DNA of the CDR3: TGTGCCAGCAGTTGGTCGGAGGGCGTGGGCTATGGCTACACCTTC. It is translated as CASSWSEGVGYGYTF.

The chain uses TRBV5-1 and TRBJ2-7; TRBD2 aligns across 9 bases. V dropped 1 base and J dropped 5; count of bases not matched to a gene: 7. The CDR3 loop spans 15 amino acids. The germline gives CDR1 SGHRS, CDR2 YFSETQ. The CDR3 DNA follows: TGCGCCAGCAGCTTGTCGGCGGGAGGGCCGGACGAGCAGTACTTC. Protein sequence: CASSLSAGGPDEQYF.

The sample holds one count of this clone. This sequence joins TRBV7-8 and TRBJ1-4, with D perhaps matching TRBD1 (5 bases). There are 16 residues in the CDR3. CDR1 and CDR2 from the germline V gene are SGHVS and FQNEAQ. Trimming left V 3 bases short and J 0 bases short, with 11 bases between. CDR3 nucleotides: TGTGCCAGCAGCTTTCTGGGGCGTGCAACTAATGAAAAACTGTTTTTT. Amino acid sequence: CASSFLGRATNEKLFF.

J is TRBJ1-1 and V is TRBV7-2, with TRBD1 identical over 10 bases. Germline lookup yields CDR1 SGHTA and CDR2 FQGNSA. Losses at the gene ends were 5 bases for V and 7 bases for J; bases not matched to a gene: 13. The CDR3 sequence is 16 residues long. CDR3 in DNA: TGTGCCAGCAGCCCGAAACGGGACAGGGGCCCCTTTGAAGCTTTCTTT. Protein product: CASSPKRDRGPFEAFF.

This chain connects TRBV19 to TRBJ2-1; 7 nucleotides agree with TRBD1. The J segment lost 6 bases and the V segment lost 5 bases, leaving 4 bases of the junction unmatched. This CDR3 is built from 13 residues. In germline, CDR1 is LNHDA, CDR2 SQIVND (reference sequence). The CDR3 sequence is CASSADRANEQFF. CDR3 DNA: TGTGCCAGTAGTGCCGACAGGGCCAATGAGCAGTTCTTC. The variable domain in full, with the rest retrieved from reference TRBV19 and TRBJ2-1, is DGGITQSPKYLFRKEGQNVTLSCEQNLNHDAMYWYRQDPGQGLRLIYYSQIVNDFQKGDIAEGYSVSREKKESFPLTVTSAQKNPTAFYLCASSADRANEQFFGPGTRLTVL.

This chain's CDR3 is CASSVGPGMSYEQYF. CDR3 bases: TGTGCCAGCAGCGTAGGTCCGGGTATGTCCTACGAGCAGTACTTC. This chain joins TRBV9 and TRBJ2-7; no clear D. V was pared by 0 bases and J by 1 base, with 11 bases between. The CDR3 runs to 15 residues. Germline lookup yields CDR1 SGDLS and CDR2 YYNGEE.

V is TRBV5-1 and J is TRBJ2-7; 7 nucleotides match TRBD1. This CDR3 is built from 14 residues. Germline assignment: CDR1 SGHRS and CDR2 YFSETQ. V lost 3 bases, J lost 2 bases, and 5 bases stayed unmatched. CDR3 loop: CASSWTGQPYEQYF. The DNA of the CDR3 is TGCGCCAGCAGCTGGACGGGACAGCCCTACGAGCAGTACTTC.

The rearrangement links TRBV7-9 to TRBJ2-7, with D possibly TRBD1 on 6 matching bases. The CDR3 extends over 13 amino acids. CDR1 is SEHNR, CDR2 FQNEAQ, per germline (reference sequence). Trimming removed 6 bases from V and 7 bases from J, with 16 bases in between. CDR3 in DNA: TGTGCCAGCAGGTCGGGGACACCTCAGGAGCAGTACTTC. Protein: CASRSGTPQEQYF.

V usage is TRBV9 and J usage is TRBJ2-1, with D possibly matching TRBD2 (5 bases). CDR1 and CDR2 from the germline V gene are SGDLS and YYNGEE. V lost 4 bases and J lost 0, with 14 bases in between. The CDR3 has 16 amino acids. CDR3 loop: CASSPPGSTSYNEQFF. DNA of the CDR3: TGTGCCAGCAGCCCCCCTGGGAGCACCTCCTACAATGAGCAGTTCTTC.

This clone was seen a single time. The gene calls are TRBV27 and TRBJ2-7; TRBD2 aligns across 7 bases. This CDR3 comprises 18 residues. CDR1 and CDR2 from the germline V gene are MNHEY and SMNVEV (reference sequence). V lost 6 bases and J lost 5; bases outside the gene matches: 22. The CDR3 DNA reads as TGTGCCAGCAGCCAACCACTTCTTGGGGGAGGGCCAAGCGACGAGCAGTACTTC. Encoded protein: CASSQPLLGGGPSDEQYF.

The CDR3 loop reads CALRLGNEQFF. Here the CDR3 DNA reads TGTGCTTTAAGGTTGGGGAATGAGCAGTTCTTC. The chain joins TRBV30 to TRBJ2-1; unclear D gene. The CDR3 totals 11 residues. The V gene's germline CDR1 is GTSNPN and CDR2 SVGIG (reference sequence).

The chain joins TRBV28 to TRBJ2-1; 7 nucleotides agree with TRBD2. The J segment lost 6 bases and the V segment lost 6 bases, leaving 5 bases of the junction unmatched. The germline gives CDR1 MDHEN, CDR2 SYDVKM. The CDR3 has 13 amino acids. The CDR3 spells CASSPLAANEQFF. DNA of the CDR3: TGTGCCAGCAGCCCCCTAGCGGCCAATGAGCAGTTCTTC.

About this clone itself: Distinct nucleotide sequences in the sample also encode this CDR3. This chain links TRBV28 with TRBJ1-5; TRBD1 matches at 8 bases. CDR3 length: 16 amino acids. Germline V CDR1 and CDR2: MDHEN, SYDVKM. V lost 1 base to trimming and J lost 4 bases; unmatched junction nucleotides: 6. CDR3 nucleotides: TGTGCCAGCAGTTTATTAAGGGACAGGAGGAATCAGCCCCAGCATTTT. Translating it yields CASSLLRDRRNQPQHF.

The chain carries TRBV19 and TRBJ2-1; TRBD2 agrees at 14 bases. With V trimmed by 5 bases and J by 10 bases, 10 bases remained unmatched. Germline V CDR1 and CDR2: LNHDA, SQIVND (reference sequence). The CDR3 covers 16 residues. CDR3 in amino acids: CASSAPLGLAGDEQFF. The DNA for the CDR3 is TGTGCCAGTAGTGCCCCCCTGGGACTAGCGGGAGACGAGCAGTTCTTC.

The chain is built from TRBV27 and TRBJ2-3; no clear D gene. This CDR3 is 13 amino acids long. V dropped 8 bases and J dropped 0 bases, with 9 bases sitting between them. Germline V lookup: CDR1 MNHEY, CDR2 SMNVEV (reference sequence). The CDR3 loop reads CASGITSTDTQYF. DNA for the CDR3: TGTGCCAGCGGGATAACTAGCACAGATACGCAGTATTTT.

This sequence joins TRBV27 and TRBJ2-7; 9 nucleotides align to TRBD1. The CDR3 has 14 amino acids. V gave up 8 bases and J gave up 1 base; unmatched junction bases: 6. In germline, CDR1 is MNHEY, CDR2 SMNVEV (reference sequence). This CDR3 is CASLPGTGSYEQYF. CDR3 in DNA: TGTGCCAGCTTGCCCGGGACAGGGTCCTACGAGCAGTACTTC.

Remarks on this clone: This sample also contains other DNA sequences that code for the same CDR3. The chain recombines TRBV5-6 with TRBJ2-7; 8 bases match TRBD2. J gave up 4 bases and V 0 bases, and 6 bases lay outside the gene matches. The CDR3 sequence is 15 residues long. Germline loops: CDR1 SGHDT, CDR2 YYEEEE. CDR3 protein: CASSLAGGRSYEQYF. The CDR3 DNA reads as TGTGCCAGCAGCTTGGCCGGCGGGAGGAGTTACGAGCAGTACTTC.

The chain recombines TRBV10-3 with TRBJ2-7; 7 bases agree with TRBD2. CDR1 and CDR2 (germline): ENHRY, SYGVKD. The V segment lost 5 bases and the J segment 0 bases; nucleotides outside the gene matches: 10. The CDR3 loop spans 16 amino acids. The CDR3 protein is CAISPRSGSSSYEQYF. The DNA of the CDR3 is TGTGCCATCAGTCCCCGTAGCGGGTCTAGCTCCTACGAGCAGTACTTC.

This sequence joins TRBV7-9 and TRBJ2-1; weak D call: TRBD2 (6 bases). Germline values: CDR1 SEHNR, CDR2 FQNEAQ (reference sequence). The CDR3 is 15 amino acids. V lost 4 bases, J lost 8 bases, and 18 bases lay in between. Here the CDR3 DNA reads TGTGCCAGCAGCTCCGGAGGGATGAGGGATCATGAGCAGTTCTTC. This gives the protein CASSSGGMRDHEQFF.

V and J are TRBV4-1 and TRBJ2-3, with 7 bases identical to TRBD1. This CDR3 has 17 residues. The ends lost 1 base at V and 7 bases at J; junction bases unmatched: 14. Germline V gives CDR1 MGHRA, CDR2 YSYEKL. CDR3 region: CASSQGSGTALPNTQYF. The CDR3 DNA sequence: TGCGCCAGCAGCCAAGGCTCCGGGACAGCCTTACCGAATACGCAGTATTTT.

In its sample, this clone was seen once. The CDR3 DNA is TGTGCCAGCAGCCCCCGGACAGGGGGTTCCGGGGAGCTGTTTTTT. It codes for CASSPRTGGSGELFF. This chain links TRBV7-9 with TRBJ2-2, with TRBD1 matching over 10 bases. Germline-derived CDR1 and CDR2 are SEHNR and FQNEAQ (reference sequence). This CDR3 contains 15 residues. The V segment lost 5 bases and the J segment 6 bases; nucleotides outside the gene matches: 6.

This chain links TRBV19 with TRBJ2-7; D may match TRBD1 or TRBD2 (7 bases each). Looked up from germline, CDR1 is LNHDA and CDR2 is SQIVND (reference sequence). The CDR3 has 16 residues. V shed 10 bases and J shed 11 bases, with 33 bases lying between them. The CDR3 is CATSGGGQVRLNGEYF. CDR3 coding DNA: TGTGCCACCTCAGGGGGGGGGCAGGTCAGATTAAATGGGGAGTACTTC.

The V gene is TRBV27, the J gene TRBJ2-1; tentative D call: TRBD2 (7 bases). With 5 bases removed from V and 5 bases from J, the gap between germline ends came to 13 bases. Germline CDR1 MNHEY, CDR2 SMNVEV (reference sequence). The CDR3 spans 14 residues. For the CDR3, the DNA is TGTGCCAGCAGTACTGGGGGGGCAAACAATGAGCAGTTCTTC. Protein: CASSTGGANNEQFF.

The chain employs TRBV4-2 and TRBJ2-7; D gene uncertain. The CDR3 runs 15 residues. V was pared by 0 bases and J by 3 bases, with 12 bases between. Germline V gives CDR1 LGHNA, CDR2 YNFKEQ. CDR3 region: CASSQEQFGYYEQYF. The CDR3, as DNA: TGTGCCAGCAGCCAAGAGCAGTTCGGGTACTACGAGCAGTACTTC.

The chain couples TRBV7-9 to TRBJ1-2, with D tentatively TRBD1 (6 bases). Per germline, CDR1 SEHNR and CDR2 FQNEAQ (reference sequence). This CDR3 contains 14 residues. The V end lost 1 base, the J end lost 8 bases, and 14 bases lay between the germline ends. DNA of the CDR3: TGTGCCAGCAGCTTAGGTTTAGGGGGAAAAGGCTACACCTTC. Translation gives CASSLGLGGKGYTF.

V gene TRBV5-1 combines with J gene TRBJ2-2, with 7 bases matching TRBD1. The V and J ends lost 4 bases and 0 bases, in that order; junction bases with no gene match: 3. Germline lookup yields CDR1 SGHRS and CDR2 YFSETQ. The CDR3 loop spans 15 amino acids. CDR3 region: CASSIGTANTGELFF. CDR3 DNA: TGCGCCAGCAGCATCGGGACAGCGAACACCGGGGAGCTGTTTTTT.